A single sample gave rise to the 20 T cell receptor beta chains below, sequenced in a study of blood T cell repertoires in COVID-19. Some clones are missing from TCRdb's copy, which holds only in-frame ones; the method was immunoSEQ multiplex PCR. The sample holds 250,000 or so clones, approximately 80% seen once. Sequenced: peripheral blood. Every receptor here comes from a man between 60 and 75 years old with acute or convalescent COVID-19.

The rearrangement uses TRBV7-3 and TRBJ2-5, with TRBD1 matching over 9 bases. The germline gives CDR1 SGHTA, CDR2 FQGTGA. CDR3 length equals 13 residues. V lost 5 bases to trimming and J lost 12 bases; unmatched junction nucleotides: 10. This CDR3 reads CASSRGDRESKYF. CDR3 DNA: TGTGCCAGCAGCCGCGGGGACAGGGAGTCTAAGTACTTC.

The CDR3 sequence: CSASSGAGNTIYF. CDR3 bases: TGCAGTGCTAGTTCCGGGGCTGGAAACACCATATATTTT. The chain links TRBV20-1 to TRBJ1-3; D call uncertain. Deletions cut 3 bases from V and 2 bases from J, with 8 bases between. This CDR3 has 13 amino acids. Germline CDR1 reads DFQATT; CDR2 reads SNEGSKA (reference sequence).

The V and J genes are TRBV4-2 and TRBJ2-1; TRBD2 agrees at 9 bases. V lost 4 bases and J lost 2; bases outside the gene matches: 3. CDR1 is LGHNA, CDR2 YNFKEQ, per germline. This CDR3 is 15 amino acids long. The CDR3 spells CASSLSGGPYNEQFF. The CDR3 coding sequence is TGTGCCAGCAGCCTGAGCGGGGGGCCCTACAATGAGCAGTTCTTC.

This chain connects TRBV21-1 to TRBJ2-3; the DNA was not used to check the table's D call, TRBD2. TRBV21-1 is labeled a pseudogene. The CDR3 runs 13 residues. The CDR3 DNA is TGTGCCACTCTAGCGGGGTGCACAGATACGCAGTATTTT. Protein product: CATLAGCTDTQYF.

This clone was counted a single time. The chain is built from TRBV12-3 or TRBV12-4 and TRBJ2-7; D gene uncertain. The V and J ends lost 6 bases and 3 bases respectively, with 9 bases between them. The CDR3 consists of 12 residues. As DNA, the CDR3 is TGTGCCAGCAGGGCCCAAAACTACGAGCAGTACTTC. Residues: CASRAQNYEQYF.

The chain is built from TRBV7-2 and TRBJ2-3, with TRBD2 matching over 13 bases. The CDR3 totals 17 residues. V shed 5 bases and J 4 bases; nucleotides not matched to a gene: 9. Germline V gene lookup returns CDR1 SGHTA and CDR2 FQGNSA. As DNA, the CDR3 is TGTGCCAGCAGCCCCATTCGGACTAGCGGGAGCCCAGATACGCAGTATTTT. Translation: CASSPIRTSGSPDTQYF. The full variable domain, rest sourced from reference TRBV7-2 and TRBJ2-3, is GAGVSQSPSNKVTEKGKDVELRCDPISGHTALYWYRQSLGQGLEFLIYFQGNSAPDKSGLPSDRFSAERTGGSVSTLTIQRTQQEDSAVYLCASSPIRTSGSPDTQYFGPGTRLTVL.

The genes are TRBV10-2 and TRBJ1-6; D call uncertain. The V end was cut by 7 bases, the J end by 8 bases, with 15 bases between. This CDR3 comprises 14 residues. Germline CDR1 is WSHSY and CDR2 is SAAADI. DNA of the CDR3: TGCGCCAGCACCTTGGGAGCGCAGGATTCACCCCTCCACTTT. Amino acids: CASTLGAQDSPLHF.

For the CDR3, the DNA is TGTGCCAGCAGTGAATTGGTCAGGGGAGAGACCCAGTACTTC. It is translated as CASSELVRGETQYF. The rearrangement links TRBV2 to TRBJ2-5, with D possibly matching TRBD1 (6 bases). The V end was cut by 2 bases, the J end by 4 bases, with 11 bases between. The CDR3 has 14 amino acids. Germline V gene sequence: CDR1 SNHLY, CDR2 FYNNEI.

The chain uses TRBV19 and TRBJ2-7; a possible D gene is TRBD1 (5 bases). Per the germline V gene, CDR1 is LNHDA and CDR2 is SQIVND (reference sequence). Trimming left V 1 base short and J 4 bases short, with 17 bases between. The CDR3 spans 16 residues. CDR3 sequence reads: CASSIVGQGRPYEQYF. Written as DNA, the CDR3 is TGTGCCAGTAGTATAGTGGGGCAGGGCCGGCCATACGAGCAGTACTTC.

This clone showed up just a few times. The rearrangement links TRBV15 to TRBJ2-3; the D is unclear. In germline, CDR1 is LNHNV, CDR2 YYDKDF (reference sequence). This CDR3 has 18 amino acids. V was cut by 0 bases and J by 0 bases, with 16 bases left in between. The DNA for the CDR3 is TGTGCCACCAGCAGAGATCTATTTGCACTAACTAGCACAGATACGCAGTATTTT. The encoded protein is CATSRDLFALTSTDTQYF.

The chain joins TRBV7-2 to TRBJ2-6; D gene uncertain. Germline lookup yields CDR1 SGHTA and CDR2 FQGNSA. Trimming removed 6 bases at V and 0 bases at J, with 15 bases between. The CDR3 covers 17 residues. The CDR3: CASSHAPLPSGANVLTF. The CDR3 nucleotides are TGTGCCAGCAGTCACGCCCCCCTACCCTCTGGGGCCAACGTCCTGACTTTC.

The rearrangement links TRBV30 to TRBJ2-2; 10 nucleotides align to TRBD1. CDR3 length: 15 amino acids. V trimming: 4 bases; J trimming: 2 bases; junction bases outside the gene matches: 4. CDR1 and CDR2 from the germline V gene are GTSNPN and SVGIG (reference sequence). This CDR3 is CAWKRQGANTGELFF. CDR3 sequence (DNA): TGTGCCTGGAAAAGACAGGGGGCAAACACCGGGGAGCTGTTTTTT.

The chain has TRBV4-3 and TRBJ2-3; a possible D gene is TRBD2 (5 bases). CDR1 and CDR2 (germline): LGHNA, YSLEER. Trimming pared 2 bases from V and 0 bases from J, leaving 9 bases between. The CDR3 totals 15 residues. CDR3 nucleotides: TGCGCCAGCAGCCAATCCCAGCGGAGCACAGATACGCAGTATTTT. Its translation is CASSQSQRSTDTQYF.

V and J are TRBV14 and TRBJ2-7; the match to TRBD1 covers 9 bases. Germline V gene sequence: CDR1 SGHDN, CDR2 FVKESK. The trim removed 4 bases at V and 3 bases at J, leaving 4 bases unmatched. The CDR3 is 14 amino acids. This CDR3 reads CASSPGTGIYEQYF. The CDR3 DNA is TGTGCCAGCAGCCCCGGGACAGGGATCTACGAGCAGTACTTC. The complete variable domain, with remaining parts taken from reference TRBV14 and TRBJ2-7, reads EAGVTQFPSHSVIEKGQTVTLRCDPISGHDNLYWYRRVMGKEIKFLLHFVKESKQDESGMPNNRFLAERTGGTYSTLKVQPAELEDSGVYFCASSPGTGIYEQYFGPGTRLTVT.

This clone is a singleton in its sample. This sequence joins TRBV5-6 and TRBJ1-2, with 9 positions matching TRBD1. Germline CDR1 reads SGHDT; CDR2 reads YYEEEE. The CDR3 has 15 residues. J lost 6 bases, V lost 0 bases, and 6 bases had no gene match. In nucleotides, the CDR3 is TGTGCCAGCAGCTTGGACAGGGGGCAAGGGGATGGCTACACCTTC. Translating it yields CASSLDRGQGDGYTF.

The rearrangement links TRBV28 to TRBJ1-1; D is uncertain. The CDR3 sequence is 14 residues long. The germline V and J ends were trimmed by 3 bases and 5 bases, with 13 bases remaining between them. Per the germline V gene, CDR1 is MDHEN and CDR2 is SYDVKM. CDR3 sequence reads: CASSLYLGRTEAFF. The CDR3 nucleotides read TGTGCCAGCAGTTTGTACCTGGGGAGGACTGAAGCTTTCTTT.

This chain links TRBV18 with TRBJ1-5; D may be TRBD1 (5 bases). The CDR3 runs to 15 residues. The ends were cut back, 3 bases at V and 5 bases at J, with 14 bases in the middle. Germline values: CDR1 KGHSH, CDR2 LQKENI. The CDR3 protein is CASSPGGAGDQPQHF. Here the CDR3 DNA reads TGTGCCAGCTCACCGGGAGGGGCAGGAGATCAGCCCCAGCATTTT.

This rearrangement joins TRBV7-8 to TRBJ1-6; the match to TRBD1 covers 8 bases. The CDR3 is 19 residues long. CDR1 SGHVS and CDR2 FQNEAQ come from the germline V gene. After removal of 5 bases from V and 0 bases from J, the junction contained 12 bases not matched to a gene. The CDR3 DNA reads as TGTGCCAGCAGCCTGGGACAGGCGTTAGGCCTCTCCTATAATTCACCCCTCCACTTT. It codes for CASSLGQALGLSYNSPLHF.

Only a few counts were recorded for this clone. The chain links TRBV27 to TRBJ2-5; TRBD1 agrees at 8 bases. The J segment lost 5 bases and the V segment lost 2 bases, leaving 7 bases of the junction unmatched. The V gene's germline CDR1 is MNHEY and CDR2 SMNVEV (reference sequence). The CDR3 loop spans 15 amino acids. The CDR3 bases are TGTGCCAGCAGTTTAGTCACAGGGGGTGGTGAGACCCAGTACTTC. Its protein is CASSLVTGGGETQYF.

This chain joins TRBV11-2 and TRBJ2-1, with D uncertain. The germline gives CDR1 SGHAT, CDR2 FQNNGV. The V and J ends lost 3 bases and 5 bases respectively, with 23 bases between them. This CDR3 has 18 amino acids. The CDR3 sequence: CASSFFFLARRKNNEQFF. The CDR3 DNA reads TGTGCCAGCAGCTTTTTTTTCTTAGCCAGAAGGAAAAACAATGAGCAGTTCTTC.